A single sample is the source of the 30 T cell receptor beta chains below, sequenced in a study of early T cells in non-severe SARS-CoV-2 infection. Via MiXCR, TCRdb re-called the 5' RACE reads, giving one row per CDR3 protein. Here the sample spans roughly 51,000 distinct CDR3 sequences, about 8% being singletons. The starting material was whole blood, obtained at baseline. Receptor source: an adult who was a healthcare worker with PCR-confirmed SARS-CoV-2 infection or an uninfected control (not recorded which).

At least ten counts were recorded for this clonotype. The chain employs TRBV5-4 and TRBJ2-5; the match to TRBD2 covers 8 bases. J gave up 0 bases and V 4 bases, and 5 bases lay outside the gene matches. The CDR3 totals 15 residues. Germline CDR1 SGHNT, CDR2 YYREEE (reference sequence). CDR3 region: CASSNKLADQETQYF. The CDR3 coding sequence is TGTGCCAGCAGCAACAAACTAGCGGACCAAGAGACCCAGTACTTC.

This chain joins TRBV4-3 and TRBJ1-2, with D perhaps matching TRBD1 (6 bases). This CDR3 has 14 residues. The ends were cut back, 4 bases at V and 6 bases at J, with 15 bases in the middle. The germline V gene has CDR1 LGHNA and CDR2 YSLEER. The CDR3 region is CASSPGQLLDGYTF. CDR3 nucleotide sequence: TGCGCCAGCAGCCCAGGACAGTTGTTAGATGGCTACACCTTC.

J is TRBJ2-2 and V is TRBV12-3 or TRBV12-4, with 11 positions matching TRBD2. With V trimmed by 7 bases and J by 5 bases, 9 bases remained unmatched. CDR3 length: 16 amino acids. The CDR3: CASTGLIAGGTGELFF. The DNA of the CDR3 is TGTGCCAGCACTGGGTTGATAGCGGGAGGGACCGGGGAGCTGTTTTTT.

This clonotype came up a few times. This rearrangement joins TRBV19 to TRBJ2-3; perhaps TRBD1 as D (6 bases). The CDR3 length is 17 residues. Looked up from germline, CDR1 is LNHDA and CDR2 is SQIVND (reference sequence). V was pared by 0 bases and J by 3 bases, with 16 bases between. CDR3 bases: TGTGCCAGTAGTATAGATGTAGCCGGGACAACTACAGATACGCAGTATTTT. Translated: CASSIDVAGTTTDTQYF.

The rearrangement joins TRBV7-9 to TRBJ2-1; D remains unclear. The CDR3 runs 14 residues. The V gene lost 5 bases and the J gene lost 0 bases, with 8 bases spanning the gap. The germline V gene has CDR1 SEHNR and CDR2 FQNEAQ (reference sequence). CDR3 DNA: TGTGCCAGCAGCCCCGGTGGCTCCTACAATGAGCAGTTCTTC. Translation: CASSPGGSYNEQFF. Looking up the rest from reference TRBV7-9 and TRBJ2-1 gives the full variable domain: DTGVSQNPRHKITKRGQNVTFRCDPISEHNRLYWYRQTLGQGPEFLTYFQNEAQLEKSRLLSDRFSAERPKGSFSTLEIQRTEQGDSAMYLCASSPGGSYNEQFFGPGTRLTVL.

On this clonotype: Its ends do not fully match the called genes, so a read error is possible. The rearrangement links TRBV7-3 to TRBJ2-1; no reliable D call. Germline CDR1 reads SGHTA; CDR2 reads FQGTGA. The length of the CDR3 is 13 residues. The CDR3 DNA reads TGTGCCAGCAGCCCCCGGGCCTATAATGAGCAGTTCTTC. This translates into CASSPRAYNEQFF.

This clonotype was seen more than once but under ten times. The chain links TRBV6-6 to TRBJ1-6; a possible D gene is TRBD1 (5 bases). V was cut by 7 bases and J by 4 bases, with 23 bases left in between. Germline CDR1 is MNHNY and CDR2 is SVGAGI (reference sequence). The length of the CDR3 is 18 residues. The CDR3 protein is CASIRTGTTTWYNSPLHF. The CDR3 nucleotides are TGTGCCAGCATCCGGACCGGGACGACCACTTGGTATAATTCACCCCTCCACTTT.

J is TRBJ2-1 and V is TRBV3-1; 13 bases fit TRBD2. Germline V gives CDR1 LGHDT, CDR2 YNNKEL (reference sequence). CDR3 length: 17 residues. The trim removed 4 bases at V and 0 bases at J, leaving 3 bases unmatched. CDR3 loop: CASSPLAGGSSYNEQFF. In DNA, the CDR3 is TGTGCCAGCAGCCCACTAGCGGGAGGGAGCTCCTACAATGAGCAGTTCTTC.

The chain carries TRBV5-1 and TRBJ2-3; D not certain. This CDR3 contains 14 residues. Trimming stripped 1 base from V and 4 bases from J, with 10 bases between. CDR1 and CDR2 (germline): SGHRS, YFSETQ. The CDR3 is CASSLTTLPDTQYF. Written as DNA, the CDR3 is TGCGCCAGCAGCTTGACGACCCTCCCAGATACGCAGTATTTT. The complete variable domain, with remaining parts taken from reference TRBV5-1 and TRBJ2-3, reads KAGVTQTPRYLIKTRGQQVTLSCSPISGHRSVSWYQQTPGQGLQFLFEYFSETQRNKGNFPGRFSGRQFSNSRSEMNVSTLELGDSALYLCASSLTTLPDTQYFGPGTRLTVL.

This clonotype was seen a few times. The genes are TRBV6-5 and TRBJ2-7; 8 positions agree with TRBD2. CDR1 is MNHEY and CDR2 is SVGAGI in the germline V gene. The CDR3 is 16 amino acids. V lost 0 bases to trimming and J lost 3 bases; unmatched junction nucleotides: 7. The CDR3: CASSYSLGTSNYEQYF. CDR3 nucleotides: TGTGCCAGCAGTTACTCCCTCGGGACTAGTAACTACGAGCAGTACTTC.

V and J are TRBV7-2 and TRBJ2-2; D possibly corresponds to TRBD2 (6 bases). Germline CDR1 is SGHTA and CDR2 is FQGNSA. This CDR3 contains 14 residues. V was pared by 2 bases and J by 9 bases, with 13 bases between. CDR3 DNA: TGTGCCAGCAGCTTAAGGGCGGGGTCCAGGGAGCTGTTTTTT. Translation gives CASSLRAGSRELFF.

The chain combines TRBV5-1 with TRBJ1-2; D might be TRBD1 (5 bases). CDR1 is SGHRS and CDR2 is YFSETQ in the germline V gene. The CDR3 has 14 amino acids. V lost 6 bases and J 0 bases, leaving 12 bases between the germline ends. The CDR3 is CASTPGRANYGYTF. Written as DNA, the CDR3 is TGCGCCAGCACCCCGGGCAGGGCTAACTATGGCTACACCTTC.

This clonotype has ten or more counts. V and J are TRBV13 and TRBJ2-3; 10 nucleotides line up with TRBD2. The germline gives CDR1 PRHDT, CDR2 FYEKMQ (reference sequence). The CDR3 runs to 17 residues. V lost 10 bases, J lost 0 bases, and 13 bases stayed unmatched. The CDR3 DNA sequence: TGTGCCACGTATAGGGGGTCGGGACTAGCGAGCACAGATACGCAGTATTTT. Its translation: CATYRGSGLASTDTQYF.

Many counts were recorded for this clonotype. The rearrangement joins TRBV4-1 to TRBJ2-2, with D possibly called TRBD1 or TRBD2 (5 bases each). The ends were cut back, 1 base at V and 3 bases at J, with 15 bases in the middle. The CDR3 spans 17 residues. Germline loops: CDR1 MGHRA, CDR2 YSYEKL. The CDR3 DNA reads TGCGCCAGCAGCCAAGTACCAACCCTGGGGGACACCGGGGAGCTGTTTTTT. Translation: CASSQVPTLGDTGELFF.

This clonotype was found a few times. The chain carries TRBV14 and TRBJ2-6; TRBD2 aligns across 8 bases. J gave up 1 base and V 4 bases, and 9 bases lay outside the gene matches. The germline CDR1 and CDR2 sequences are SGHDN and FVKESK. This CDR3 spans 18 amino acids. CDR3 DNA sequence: TGTGCCAGCAGCCCGGGACTAGGGTTACCTTCTGGGGCCAACGTCCTGACTTTC. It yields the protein CASSPGLGLPSGANVLTF.

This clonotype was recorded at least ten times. The DNA for the CDR3 is TGCAGTGCCACTCTGGGACCTCTTGTGGAGACCCAGTACTTC. Residues: CSATLGPLVETQYF. The gene calls are TRBV20-1 and TRBJ2-5; D is perhaps TRBD1 or TRBD2 (5 bases each). Trimming took 6 bases from V and 5 from J, leaving 19 bases between them. CDR3 size: 14 residues. Per germline, CDR1 DFQATT and CDR2 SNEGSKA (reference sequence).

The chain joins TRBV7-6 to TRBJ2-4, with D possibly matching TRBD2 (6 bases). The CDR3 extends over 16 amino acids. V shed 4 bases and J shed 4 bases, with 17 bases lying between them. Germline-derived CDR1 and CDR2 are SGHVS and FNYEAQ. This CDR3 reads CASSSLPGTGKNIQYF. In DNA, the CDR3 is TGTGCCAGCAGCTCCCTCCCTGGGACTGGGAAAAACATTCAGTACTTC.

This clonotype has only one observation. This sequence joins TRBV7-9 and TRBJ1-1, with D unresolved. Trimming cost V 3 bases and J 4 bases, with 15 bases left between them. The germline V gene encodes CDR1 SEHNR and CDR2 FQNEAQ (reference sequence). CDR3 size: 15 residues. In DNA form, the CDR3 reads TGTGCCAGCAGCTTCCTCCACGCCTTGAGCACTGAAGCTTTCTTT. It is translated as CASSFLHALSTEAFF.

The CDR3 sequence is CASSATGTSNYEQYF. For the CDR3, the DNA is TGTGCCAGCAGCGCTACCGGGACTAGCAACTACGAGCAGTACTTC. J is TRBJ2-7 and V is TRBV7-9; TRBD2 matches at 9 bases. The V gene's germline CDR1 is SEHNR and CDR2 FQNEAQ (reference sequence). J gave up 3 bases and V 5 bases, and 8 bases lay outside the gene matches. The CDR3 covers 15 residues.

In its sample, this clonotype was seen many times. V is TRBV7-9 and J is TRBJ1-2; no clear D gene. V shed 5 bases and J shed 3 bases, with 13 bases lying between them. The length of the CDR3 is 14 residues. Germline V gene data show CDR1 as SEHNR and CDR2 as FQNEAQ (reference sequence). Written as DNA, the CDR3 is TGTGCCAGCAGCCCGCCGCGGCAGGACTATGGCTACACCTTC. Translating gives CASSPPRQDYGYTF.

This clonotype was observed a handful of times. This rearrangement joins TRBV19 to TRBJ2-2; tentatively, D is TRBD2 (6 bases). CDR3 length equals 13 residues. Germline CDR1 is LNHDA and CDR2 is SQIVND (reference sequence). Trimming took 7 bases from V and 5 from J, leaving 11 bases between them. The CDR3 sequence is CASKLGTTGELFF. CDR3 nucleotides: TGTGCCAGTAAGCTAGGGACTACCGGGGAGCTGTTTTTT.

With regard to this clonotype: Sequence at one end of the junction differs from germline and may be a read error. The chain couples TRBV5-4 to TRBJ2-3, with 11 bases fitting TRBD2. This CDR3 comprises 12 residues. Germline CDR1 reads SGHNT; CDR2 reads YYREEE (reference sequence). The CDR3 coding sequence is TGTGCCAGCAGCCGGGGACTAGCGGTCGGGGATTTT. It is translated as CASSRGLAVGDF.

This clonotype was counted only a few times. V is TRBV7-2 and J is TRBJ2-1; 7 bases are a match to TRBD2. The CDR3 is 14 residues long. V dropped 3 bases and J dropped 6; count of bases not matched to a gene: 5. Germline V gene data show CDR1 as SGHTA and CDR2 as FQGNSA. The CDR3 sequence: CASSFGGSPNEQFF. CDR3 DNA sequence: TGTGCCAGCAGCTTCGGCGGGAGTCCCAATGAGCAGTTCTTC.

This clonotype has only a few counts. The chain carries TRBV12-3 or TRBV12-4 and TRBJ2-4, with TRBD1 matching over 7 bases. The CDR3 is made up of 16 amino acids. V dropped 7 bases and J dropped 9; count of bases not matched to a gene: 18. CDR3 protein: CASTRRTGSIDVIQYF. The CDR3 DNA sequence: TGTGCCAGCACCCGAAGGACAGGCTCGATCGATGTCATTCAGTACTTC.

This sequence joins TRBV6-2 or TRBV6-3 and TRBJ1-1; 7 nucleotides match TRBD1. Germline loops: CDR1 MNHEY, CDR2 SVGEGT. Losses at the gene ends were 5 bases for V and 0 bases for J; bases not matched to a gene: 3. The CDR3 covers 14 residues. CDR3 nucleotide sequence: TGTGCCAGCAGTGGACAGGCCCTGAACACTGAAGCTTTCTTT. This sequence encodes CASSGQALNTEAFF.

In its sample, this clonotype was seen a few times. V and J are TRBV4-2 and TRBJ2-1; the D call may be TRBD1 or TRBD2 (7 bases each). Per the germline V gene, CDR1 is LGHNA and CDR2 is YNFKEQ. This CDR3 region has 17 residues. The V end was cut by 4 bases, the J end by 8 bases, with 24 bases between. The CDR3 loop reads CASSPQKGAGVSDEQFF. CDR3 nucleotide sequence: TGTGCCAGCAGCCCCCAGAAGGGGGCGGGAGTCTCTGATGAGCAGTTCTTC.

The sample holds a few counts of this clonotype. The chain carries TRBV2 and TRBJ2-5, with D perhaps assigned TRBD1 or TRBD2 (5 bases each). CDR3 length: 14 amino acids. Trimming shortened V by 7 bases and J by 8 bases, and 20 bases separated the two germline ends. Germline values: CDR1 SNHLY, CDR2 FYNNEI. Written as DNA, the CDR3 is TGTGCCAGCACTGGACAACTCAAACGGGGAACCCAGTACTTC. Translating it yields CASTGQLKRGTQYF.

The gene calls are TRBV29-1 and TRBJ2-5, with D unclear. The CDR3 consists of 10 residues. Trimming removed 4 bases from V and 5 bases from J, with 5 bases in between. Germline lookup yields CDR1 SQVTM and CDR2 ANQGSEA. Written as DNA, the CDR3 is TGCAGCGTTGTTTCGGAGACCCAGTACTTC. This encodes CSVVSETQYF. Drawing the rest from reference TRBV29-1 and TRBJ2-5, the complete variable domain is SAVISQKPSRDICQRGTSLTIQCQVDSQVTMMFWYRQQPGQSLTLIATANQGSEATYESGFVIDKFPISRPNLTFSTLTVSNMSPEDSSIYLCSVVSETQYFGPGTRLLVL.

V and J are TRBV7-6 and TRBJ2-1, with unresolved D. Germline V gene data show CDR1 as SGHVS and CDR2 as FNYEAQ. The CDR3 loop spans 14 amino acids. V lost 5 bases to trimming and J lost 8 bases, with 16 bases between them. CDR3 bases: TGTGCCAGCAGCCAACGATTAGGAAAGGATGAGCAGTTCTTC. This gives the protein CASSQRLGKDEQFF.

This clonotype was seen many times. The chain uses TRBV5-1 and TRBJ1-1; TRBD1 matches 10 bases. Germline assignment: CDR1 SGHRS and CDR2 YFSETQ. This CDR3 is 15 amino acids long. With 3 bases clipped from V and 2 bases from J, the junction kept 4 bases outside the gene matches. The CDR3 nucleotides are TGCGCCAGCAGCTATGGACAGGGGGGAAACACTGAAGCTTTCTTT. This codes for CASSYGQGGNTEAFF.